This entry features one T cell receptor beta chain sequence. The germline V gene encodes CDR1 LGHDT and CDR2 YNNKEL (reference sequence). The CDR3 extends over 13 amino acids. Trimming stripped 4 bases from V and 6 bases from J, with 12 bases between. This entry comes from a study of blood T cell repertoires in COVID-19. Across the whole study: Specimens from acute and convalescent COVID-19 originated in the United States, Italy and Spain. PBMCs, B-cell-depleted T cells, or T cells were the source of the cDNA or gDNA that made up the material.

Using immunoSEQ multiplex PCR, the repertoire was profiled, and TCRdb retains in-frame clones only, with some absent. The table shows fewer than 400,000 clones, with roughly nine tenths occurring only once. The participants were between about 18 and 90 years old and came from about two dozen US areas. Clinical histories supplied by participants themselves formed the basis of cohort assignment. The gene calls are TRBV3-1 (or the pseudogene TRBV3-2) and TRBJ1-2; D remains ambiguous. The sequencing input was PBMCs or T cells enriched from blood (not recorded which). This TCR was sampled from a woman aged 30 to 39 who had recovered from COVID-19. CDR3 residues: CASSPRASDGYTF. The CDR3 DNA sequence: TGTGCCAGCAGCCCGCGGGCGAGCGATGGCTACACCTTC.